This T cell receptor beta chain was obtained from a study of blood T cells in healthy people across ages. A second PCR, run for about 6 to 12 cycles, used a sample-barcoded 5' primer plus a J-beta primer mix. TCRdb re-derived calls from the 5' RACE reads in MiXCR, one entry per CDR3 protein. This table holds about 640,000 distinct CDR3 sequences, roughly 58% found once. The length of the CDR3 is 14 residues. CDR1 and CDR2 from the germline V gene are SGHRS and YFSETQ. Trimming shortened V by 0 bases and J by 0 bases, and 6 bases separated the two germline ends. The sequence derives from a man in his 60s in good health. The sample comprised blood. The chain combines TRBV5-1 with TRBJ1-1; no definite D call. The CDR3 DNA sequence: TGCGCCAGCAGCTTGGGGTGGTTGAACACTGAAGCTTTCTTT. Encoded protein: CASSLGWLNTEAFF.